This TCR beta chain came from a study of T cells after yellow fever vaccination. TCRdb called the 5' RACE reads again in MiXCR, with one record for every CDR3 protein. The profile covers over 65,000 distinct CDR3 sequences, with roughly 13% appearing a single time and 20% to 25% taken by the ten largest. Study-wide points: The study re-detected most primary-vaccination clones after the booster (around 96% CD4, around 89% CD8). Researchers noted that a small share of clonotypes showed up in both CD4 and CD8 compartments.

This clonotype was observed a few times. J lost 6 bases, V lost 1 base, and 5 bases had no gene match. The CDR3 runs to 16 residues. Germline V lookup: CDR1 SGHTA, CDR2 FQGTGA. Sample: CD8+ T cells not binding an NS4B(214-222) dextramer, sorted from PBMCs, taken roughly 20 days after the first yellow fever vaccination. This clonotype was sampled from a man in his late teens or twenties who received the YFV17D yellow fever vaccine. The chain joins TRBV7-3 to TRBJ2-1; 11 positions agree with TRBD2. The CDR3 is CASSLIGTSGFNEQFF. CDR3 bases: TGTGCCAGCAGCTTAATCGGGACTAGCGGATTCAATGAGCAGTTCTTC. Using reference TRBV7-3 and TRBJ2-1 for the parts outside the CDR3, the full variable domain is GAGVSQTPSNKVTEKGKYVELRCDPISGHTALYWYRQSLGQGPEFLIYFQGTGAADDSGLPNDRFFAVRPEGSVSTLKIQRTERGDSAVYLCASSLIGTSGFNEQFFGPGTRLTVL.